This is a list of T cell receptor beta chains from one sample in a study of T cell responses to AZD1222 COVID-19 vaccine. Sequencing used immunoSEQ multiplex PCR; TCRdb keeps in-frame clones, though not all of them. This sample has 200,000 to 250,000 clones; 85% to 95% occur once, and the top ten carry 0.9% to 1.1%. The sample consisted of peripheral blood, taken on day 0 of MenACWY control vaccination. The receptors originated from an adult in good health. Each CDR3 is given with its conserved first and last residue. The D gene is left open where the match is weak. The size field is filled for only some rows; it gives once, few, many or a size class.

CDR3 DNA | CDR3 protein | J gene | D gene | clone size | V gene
TGTGCCAGTAGTATACTTGACAGCCGGAACACTGAAGCTTTCTTT | CASSILDSRNTEAFF | TRBJ1-1 | NA | NA | TRBV19
TGTGCCAGCAGCCCCCAATCAGGGATCACTAATGAAAAACTGTTTTTT | CASSPQSGITNEKLFF | TRBJ1-4 | NA | NA | TRBV14
TGTGCCACTCACCAAACAGGGGATAGGCGTACTGAAGCTTTCTTT | CATHQTGDRRTEAFF | TRBJ1-1 | TRBD1 | NA | TRBV2
TGTGCCAGCTTAGGACAGGGTGGGGGCTACACCTTC | CASLGQGGGYTF | TRBJ1-2 | TRBD1 | NA | TRBV7-8
TGTGCCAGTACCATGGACAGGGGGGTCTATGGCTACACCTTC | CASTMDRGVYGYTF | TRBJ1-2 | TRBD1 | few | TRBV19
TGTGCCAGCGGGAGGGATGCGAACACTGAAGCTTTCTTT | CASGRDANTEAFF | TRBJ1-1 | NA | NA | TRBV28
TGTGCCAGCCACGCCGGGACAGGGGGCTACGAGCAGTACTTC | CASHAGTGGYEQYF | TRBJ2-7 | TRBD1 | NA | TRBV6-5
TGCGCCAGCAGCTTGGGGACGCGGGGGACCGGGGAGCTGTTTTTT | CASSLGTRGTGELFF | TRBJ2-2 | TRBD2 | NA | TRBV5-1
TGTGCCAGCTCACCGTCGACAGTCAATTCACCCCTCCACTTT | CASSPSTVNSPLHF | TRBJ1-6 | NA | NA | TRBV18
TGTGCCAGCAGCTACCGACAGGGGCTCTACAATGAGCAGTTCTTC | CASSYRQGLYNEQFF | TRBJ2-1 | TRBD1 | NA | TRBV7-9
TGTGCCAGCAGTTTGGGCGGCTTCTACGAGCAGTACTTC | CASSLGGFYEQYF | TRBJ2-7 | NA | once | TRBV12-3/TRBV12-4
TGTGCCATCAGTGGGACCAATTCACCCCTCCACTTT | CAISGTNSPLHF | TRBJ1-6 | NA | NA | TRBV10-3
TGCGCCAGCAGCTTGGCACCTGGCGGGGCTGGAAACACCATATATTTT | CASSLAPGGAGNTIYF | TRBJ1-3 | NA | NA | TRBV5-1
TGTGCCAGCAGTTATCAAGGGAACACTGAAGCTTTCTTT | CASSYQGNTEAFF | TRBJ1-1 | NA | NA | TRBV6-5
TGTGCCAGCAGCATGACTAGCGGGGCCTACAATGAGCAGTTCTTC | CASSMTSGAYNEQFF | TRBJ2-1 | TRBD2 | NA | TRBV9
TGTGCCCTTGAGAGGGGCTCCAATGAAAAACTGTTTTTT | CALERGSNEKLFF | TRBJ1-4 | NA | few | TRBV30
TGTGCCAGCAGCCCCGGCGGCAGGGGAGGCAATCAGCCCCAGCATTTT | CASSPGGRGGNQPQHF | TRBJ1-5 | NA | NA | TRBV5-6
TGTGCCAGCAGCGGTCTTGGGGGACAGGGATATGAAAAACTGTTTTTT | CASSGLGGQGYEKLFF | TRBJ1-4 | TRBD1 | NA | TRBV5-5